This is a list of T cell receptor beta chains from one sample in a study of T cells after posttransplantation cyclophosphamide. Data came from immunoSEQ multiplex PCR; TCRdb stores just in-frame clones and leaves some out. This table holds some 45,000 clones, 90% found once. The source was PBMCs, collected roughly 59 days after allogeneic stem cell transplant with posttransplant cyclophosphamide. These receptor sequences come from a male patient between 60 and 69 years old who received an allogeneic stem cell transplant from a related donor and was CMV-positive. Some of these T cells may belong to the graft donor. CDR3s include the opening cysteine and the closing phenylalanine or tryptophan. The order of the fields is J gene, clone size, D gene, V gene, CDR3 protein, CDR3 DNA. The D gene is left open where the match is weak. Rows give clone size only sometimes, using once, few, many, or a class for an expanded clone.

TRBJ1-4 . . TRBV7-2 CASSFRGWREKLFF TGTGCCAGCAGCTTCCGGGGTTGGCGTGAAAAACTGTTTTTT
TRBJ1-4 . . TRBV5-1 CASSFQGISGEKLFF TGCGCCAGCAGCTTTCAGGGGATCTCAGGGGAAAAACTGTTTTTT
TRBJ1-1 . TRBD1 TRBV7-8 CASSSMTGTGSNTEAFF TGTGCCAGCAGCTCCATGACCGGGACAGGTTCGAACACTGAAGCTTTCTTT
TRBJ2-5 . TRBD1 TRBV9 CASSLTGQVWETQYF TGTGCCAGCAGCCTTACGGGACAGGTTTGGGAGACCCAGTACTTC
TRBJ2-1 . TRBD1 TRBV4-2 CASSQEPGGVYNEQFF TGTGCCAGCAGCCAAGAGCCAGGGGGCGTCTACAATGAGCAGTTCTTC
TRBJ2-2 . . TRBV10-1 CATRDHRAGELFF TGCGCCACCCGGGACCACAGGGCCGGGGAGCTGTTTTTT
TRBJ2-7 . TRBD2 TRBV7-6 CASSGLAGKTYEQYF TGTGCCAGCAGCGGACTAGCGGGGAAAACCTACGAGCAGTACTTC
TRBJ1-2 once TRBD1 TRBV7-9 CASSLGDRVGGYTF TGTGCCAGCAGCTTAGGGGACAGGGTGGGTGGCTACACCTTC
TRBJ2-1 . TRBD1 TRBV7-9 CASSVTGVNEQFF TGTGCCAGCAGCGTGACAGGGGTCAATGAGCAGTTCTTC
TRBJ2-1 . . TRBV7-8 CASSQRDKLRAQFF TGTGCCAGCAGCCAGCGGGACAAACTTCGAGCGCAGTTCTTC
TRBJ2-3 . TRBD2 TRBV5-1 CASSREKLAGSVTDTQYF TGCGCCAGCAGCCGAGAGAAACTAGCGGGGAGTGTGACAGATACGCAGTATTTT
TRBJ2-1 once TRBD2 TRBV5-1 CASSDKRGGYNEQFF TGCGCCAGCAGCGACAAGCGGGGGGGATACAATGAGCAGTTCTTC
TRBJ2-7 . TRBD1 TRBV7-2 CASSSDRGTYEQYF TGTGCCAGCAGCTCGGACAGGGGAACCTACGAGCAGTACTTC
TRBJ1-2 . . TRBV5-6 CASSLSPEWRTYGYTF TGTGCCAGCAGCTTGTCACCGGAGTGGAGAACCTATGGCTACACCTTC
TRBJ2-2 . . TRBV14 CASSQDLVRWELFF TGTGCCAGCAGCCAAGATTTGGTCCGGTGGGAGCTGTTTTTT
TRBJ2-3 . TRBD2 TRBV15 CATSISGGNPDTQYF TGTGCCACCAGTATCAGCGGGGGGAACCCAGATACGCAGTATTTT
TRBJ1-2 . . TRBV2 CASSEVSGQRWTF TGTGCCAGCAGTGAGGTGTCGGGACAACGATGGACCTTC
TRBJ1-1 once TRBD1 TRBV7-8 CASSPGQGNTEAFF TGTGCCAGCAGCCCAGGACAGGGGAACACTGAAGCTTTCTTT
TRBJ2-5 . . TRBV5-4 CASRYGENVGETQYF TGTGCCAGCAGGTACGGGGAGAATGTGGGAGAGACCCAGTACTTC
TRBJ1-4 once TRBD1 TRBV5-5 CASSLPGGEKLFF TGTGCCAGCAGCCTACCAGGGGGTGAAAAACTGTTTTTT
TRBJ1-6 . TRBD1 TRBV2 CASSEGQGEAPLHF TGTGCCAGCAGTGAAGGGCAGGGGGAAGCACCCCTCCACTTT
TRBJ1-1 . . TRBV5-5 CASSFLSGLGSGEAFF TGTGCCAGCAGCTTTCTTTCTGGTCTGGGTTCGGGTGAAGCTTTCTTT
TRBJ1-1 once . TRBV19 CASSVDFEAFF TGTGCCAGTAGTGTAGACTTCGAAGCTTTCTTT
TRBJ1-2 . . TRBV5-4 CASSLDRNYGYTF TGTGCCAGCAGCCTCGACAGGAACTATGGCTACACCTTC
TRBJ1-2 . . TRBV30 CAWSVQGVDYGYTF TGTGCCTGGAGTGTACAAGGGGTGGACTATGGCTACACCTTC
TRBJ2-7 . . TRBV4-2 CASSQDFWQGQGAEQYF TGTGCCAGCAGCCAAGATTTTTGGCAGGGTCAGGGTGCCGAGCAGTACTTC
TRBJ2-3 . TRBD2 TRBV6-1 CASSPPGLVKATQYF TGTGCCAGCAGTCCACCGGGACTAGTTAAGGCTACGCAGTATTTT
TRBJ1-2 . . TRBV5-1 CASSLDSWKSTGYTF TGCGCCAGCAGCCTGGACAGTTGGAAGTCGACCGGCTACACCTTC
TRBJ2-4 . . TRBV30 CAWSRGNIQYF TGTGCCTGGAGTAGGGGAAACATTCAGTACTTC
TRBJ1-1 . . TRBV25-1 CASSSGFGTEAFF TGTGCCAGCAGCTCAGGGTTCGGTACTGAAGCTTTCTTT
TRBJ1-2 . TRBD1 TRBV19 CASKPHLGQGEYGYTF TGTGCCAGTAAGCCCCACCTTGGACAGGGGGAATATGGCTACACCTTC
TRBJ2-7 . . TRBV5-1 CASSPTGGTYEQYF TGCGCCAGCAGCCCGACCGGGGGTACCTACGAGCAGTACTTC
TRBJ2-2 . TRBD2 TRBV4-2 CASRPTSGGGEGELFF TGTGCCAGCAGGCCGACTAGCGGGGGGGGCGAGGGGGAGCTGTTTTTT
TRBJ2-3 . . TRBV7-6 CASSLSSRSTDTQYF TGTGCCAGCAGCTTATCTAGCAGAAGCACAGATACGCAGTATTTT
TRBJ1-6 . . TRBV6-6 CASSENINSPLHF TGTGCCAGCAGCGAAAACATCAATTCACCCCTCCACTTT
TRBJ1-1 . . TRBV5-4 CASSLAEQMNTEAFF TGTGCCAGCAGCTTGGCCGAGCAAATGAACACTGAAGCTTTCTTT
TRBJ2-3 . . TRBV6-5 CASRPSTGVRDTQYF TGTGCCAGCAGACCTAGTACAGGAGTTCGAGATACGCAGTATTTT
TRBJ2-2 . TRBD2 TRBV30 CAWSSQRGGPGELFF TGTGCCTGGAGTTCCCAGCGGGGGGGCCCCGGGGAGCTGTTTTTT
TRBJ2-5 . TRBD2 TRBV5-6 CASSSPSGGQETQYF TGTGCCAGCAGCTCTCCTAGCGGGGGCCAAGAGACCCAGTACTTC